This T cell receptor beta chain emerged from a study of beta chain features in type 1 diabetes (dated by TCRdb to 2017 to 2018). About the full investigation: Patients and healthy donors did not differ in mean age, gender distribution, total cell number or subset yield. A total of some 100,000,000 sorted cells were examined across all samples, and the number of cells per subset was strongly correlated with RNA yield. In the study, recently diagnosed type 1 diabetes patients and matched healthy donors were compared on the TCRB repertoires of their sorted circulating CD4+ T cell subsets. Whereas all 30 or so donors provided naive and central memory subsets, regulatory and stem cell-like memory subsets were isolated from just 8 patients and roughly 8 healthy donors.

This clone was recorded a few times. The antigen this receptor binds is unknown. Per-base qualities were not stored, and no clone one base away is much larger. From the germline V gene, CDR1 is MGHRA and CDR2 is YSYEKL. The CDR3, from cysteine to phenylalanine, totals 18 residues. Solely the CDR3 DNA is kept, with 54 bases framed from the first base. V loses 2 bases, J loses 4 bases, and the germline ends lie 23 bases apart. Each donor gave one peripheral blood draw, roughly 120 mL on average, collected into heparinised tubes. A BD FACSAria II and a panel including CD45RO, CCR7, CD25, CD127, CD95 and CD27 were used to sort naive, central memory, regulatory and stem cell-like memory CD4+ T cells. All sorted populations exceeded 95% purity. PBMCs were separated immediately by Lymphoprep density gradient centrifugation and were stained directly, without being cultured. So that batch effects would be minimized, each experiment stained and sorted samples in pairs, pairing one healthy donor with one patient.

Paper-wide results and their limitations: PCR may preferentially amplify shorter templates, but because patient and control samples were amplified and corrected together, any resulting skew would affect both groups equally. HLA sub-analyses involved small numbers of individuals, so any influence of HLA type on TCRB rearrangement remained unresolved. Naive, central memory and regulatory TCRB repertoires appeared to be more similar among patients than among healthy donors. At VDJ recombination sites, type 1 diabetes patients had fewer insertions and more deleted nucleotides, which implies abnormalities in thymic rearrangement. Because cDNA rather than genomic DNA was sequenced, highly expressing activated cells could have been over-represented, although no difference in activation and CD3 levels was found between groups. In all four CD4+ subsets, TCRB CDR3 length was moderately but significantly shorter in type 1 diabetes patients.

The entire amount of isolated RNA was reverse transcribed using the High Capacity cDNA Reverse Transcription Kit, so the sequenced TCRB transcripts were expressed ones. Deep immunoSEQ sequencing was performed on naive, central memory and regulatory T cell samples, with an average of about 4 million total reads per sample. After sorted cells were lysed in RLT buffer, RNA was extracted with DNase-treated RNeasy Micro or Mini kits, with the choice depending on cell number. To prevent cross-contamination, each cell subset was processed individually, whereas patient and healthy donor samples were processed jointly. Using the immunoSEQ multiplex PCR, TCRB sequences were amplified from cDNA into 87-bp fragments spanning the CDR3 region. Amplicons were sequenced on the Illumina HiSeq platform. In the source study's methods: Synthetic template baselines were used to correct PCR bias computationally, reads within Hamming distance 2 were collapsed together, and singletons that could not be merged were discarded. Reads were aligned to IMGT to assign V, D and J genes, CDR3 length, and insertions or deletions at six rearrangement sites. Within each subset, clonotype counts were normalized to sorted cell number, and only after that were true diversity and Gini coefficients computed with the tcR R package. The overlap coefficient, calculated on TCRB nucleotide sequences, was used to measure repertoire sharing. Out-of-frame TCRB sequences from naive cells were analyzed to stand in for the pre-selection repertoire. TCRdb took over this immuneACCESS table, retaining in-frame rearrangements with V and J assigned. Such tables are incomplete; in checked studies, under half of the missing clones stem from an unresolved V gene, and the remainder is unexplained. Clone size and V and J calls were adopted from that table, with D and trimming inferred from the DNA. The sample table shows about 700,000 clones, and around an eighth are seen once. Less than 0.025% of the sample rests with the top ten.

Sequencing used naive CD4+ T cells from blood. The cell subset or site label corresponds to: true naive CD4+ T cells. The rearranged segments are TRBV4-1 and TRBJ1-1; the D gene is perhaps TRBD1, on 5 matching bases. The sequence was obtained from a man younger than 35 with type 1 diabetes. This receptor has the CDR3 CASSQPLTTYPQGTEAFF. In nucleotide form, the sequence is TGCGCCAGCAGCCAACCTCTAACTACCTACCCCCAGGGCACTGAAGCTTTCTTT.